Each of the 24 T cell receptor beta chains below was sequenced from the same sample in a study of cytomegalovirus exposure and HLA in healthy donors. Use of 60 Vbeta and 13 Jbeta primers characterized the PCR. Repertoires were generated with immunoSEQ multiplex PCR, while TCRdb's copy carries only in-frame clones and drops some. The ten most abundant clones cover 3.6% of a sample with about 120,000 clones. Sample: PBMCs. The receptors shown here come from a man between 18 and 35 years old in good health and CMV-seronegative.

The CDR3 coding sequence is TGCGCCAGCAGCTTGGTCCCGTCCTACGAGCAGTACTTC. Protein: CASSLVPSYEQYF. V and J are TRBV5-1 and TRBJ2-7, with no clear D. Germline CDR1 reads SGHRS; CDR2 reads YFSETQ. The V end lost 0 bases, the J end lost 1 base, and 5 bases lay between the germline ends. CDR3 length: 13 residues.

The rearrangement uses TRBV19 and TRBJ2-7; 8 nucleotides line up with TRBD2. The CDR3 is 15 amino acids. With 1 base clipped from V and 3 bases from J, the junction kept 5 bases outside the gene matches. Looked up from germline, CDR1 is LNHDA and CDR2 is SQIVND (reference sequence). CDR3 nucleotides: TGTGCCAGTAGTATAGTCGGTAGCGGGATCTACGAGCAGTACTTC. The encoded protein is CASSIVGSGIYEQYF. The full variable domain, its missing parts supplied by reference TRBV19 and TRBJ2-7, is DGGITQSPKYLFRKEGQNVTLSCEQNLNHDAMYWYRQDPGQGLRLIYYSQIVNDFQKGDIAEGYSVSREKKESFPLTVTSAQKNPTAFYLCASSIVGSGIYEQYFGPGTRLTVT.

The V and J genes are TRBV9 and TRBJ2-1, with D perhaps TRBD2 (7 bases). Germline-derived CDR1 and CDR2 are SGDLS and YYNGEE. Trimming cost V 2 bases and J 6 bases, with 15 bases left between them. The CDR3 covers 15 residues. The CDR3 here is CASSVGGGPINEQFF. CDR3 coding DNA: TGTGCCAGCAGCGTCGGCGGGGGCCCGATCAATGAGCAGTTCTTC.

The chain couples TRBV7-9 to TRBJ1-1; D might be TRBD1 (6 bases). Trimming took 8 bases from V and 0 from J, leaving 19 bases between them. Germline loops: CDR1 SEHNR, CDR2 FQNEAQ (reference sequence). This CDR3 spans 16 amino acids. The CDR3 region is CASHMRGISMNTEAFF. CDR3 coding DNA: TGTGCCAGCCACATGAGGGGGATATCCATGAACACTGAAGCTTTCTTT.

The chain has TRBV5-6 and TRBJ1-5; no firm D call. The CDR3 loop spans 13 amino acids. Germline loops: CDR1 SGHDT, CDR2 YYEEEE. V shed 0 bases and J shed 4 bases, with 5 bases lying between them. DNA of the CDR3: TGTGCCAGCAGCTTGGGCAGTAATCAGCCCCAGCATTTT. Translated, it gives CASSLGSNQPQHF.

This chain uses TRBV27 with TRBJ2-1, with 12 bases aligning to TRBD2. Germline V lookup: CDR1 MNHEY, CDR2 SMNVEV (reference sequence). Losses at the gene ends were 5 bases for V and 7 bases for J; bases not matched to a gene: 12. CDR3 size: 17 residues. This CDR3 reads CASSPPGLAGRGNEQFF. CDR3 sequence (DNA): TGTGCCAGCAGTCCCCCAGGACTAGCGGGGCGGGGGAATGAGCAGTTCTTC.

The CDR3 here is CAGSGSGGLEGYTF. CDR3 in DNA: TGTGCCGGATCCGGGTCAGGGGGCCTCGAGGGCTACACCTTC. V is TRBV2 and J is TRBJ1-2, with 8 nucleotides matching TRBD1. With 11 bases clipped from V and 8 bases from J, the junction kept 16 bases outside the gene matches. Per germline, CDR1 SNHLY and CDR2 FYNNEI. This CDR3 is built from 14 residues.

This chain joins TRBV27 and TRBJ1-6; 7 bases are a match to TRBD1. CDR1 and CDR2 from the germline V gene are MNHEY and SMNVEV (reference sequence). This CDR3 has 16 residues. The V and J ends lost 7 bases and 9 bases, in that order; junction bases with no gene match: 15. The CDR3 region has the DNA TGTGCCAGCACCTTCAGGGTGGGGACAGTCGGTTCACCCCTCCACTTT. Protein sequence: CASTFRVGTVGSPLHF.

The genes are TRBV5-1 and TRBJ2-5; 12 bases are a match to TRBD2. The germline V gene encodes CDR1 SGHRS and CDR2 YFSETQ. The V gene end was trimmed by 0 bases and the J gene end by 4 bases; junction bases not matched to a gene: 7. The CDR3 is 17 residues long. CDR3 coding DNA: TGCGCCAGCAGCTTGGGACTAGCGGGAGAAGGTGTAGAGACCCAGTACTTC. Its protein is CASSLGLAGEGVETQYF.

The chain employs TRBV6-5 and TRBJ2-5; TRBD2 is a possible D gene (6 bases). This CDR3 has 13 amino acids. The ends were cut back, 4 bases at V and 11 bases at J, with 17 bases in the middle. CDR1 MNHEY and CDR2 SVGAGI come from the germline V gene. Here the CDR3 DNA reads TGTGCCAGCAGTTCTCTAGCTCCGGGGGAGCAGTACTTC. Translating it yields CASSSLAPGEQYF.

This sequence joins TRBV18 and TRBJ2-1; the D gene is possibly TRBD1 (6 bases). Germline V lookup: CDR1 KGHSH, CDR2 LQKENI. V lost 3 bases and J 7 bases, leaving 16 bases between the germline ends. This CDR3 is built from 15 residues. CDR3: CASSPPGTRENEQFF. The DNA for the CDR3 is TGTGCCAGCTCACCTCCCGGGACAAGGGAGAATGAGCAGTTCTTC.

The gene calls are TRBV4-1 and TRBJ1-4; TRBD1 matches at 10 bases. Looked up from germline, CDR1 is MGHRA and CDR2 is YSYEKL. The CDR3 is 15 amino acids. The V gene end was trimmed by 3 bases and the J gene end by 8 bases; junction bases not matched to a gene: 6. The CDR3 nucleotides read TGCGCCAGCAGCCACTCCGGGACAGGGGACGAAAAACTGTTTTTT. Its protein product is CASSHSGTGDEKLFF.

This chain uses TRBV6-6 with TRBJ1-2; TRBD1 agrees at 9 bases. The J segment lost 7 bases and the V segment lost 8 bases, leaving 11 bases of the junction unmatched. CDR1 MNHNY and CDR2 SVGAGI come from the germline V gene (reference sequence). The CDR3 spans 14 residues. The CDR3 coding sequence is TGTGCCAGCCTAAACTCCGGGACAGGGACTGGCTACACCTTC. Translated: CASLNSGTGTGYTF.

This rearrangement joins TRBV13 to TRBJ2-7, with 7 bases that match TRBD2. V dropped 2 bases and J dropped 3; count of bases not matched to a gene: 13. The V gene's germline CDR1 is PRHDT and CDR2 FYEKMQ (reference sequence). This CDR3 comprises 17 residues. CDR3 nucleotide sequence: TGTGCCAGCAGCTTAAGGGTGGGGGGGACTTTCGACTACGAGCAGTACTTC. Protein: CASSLRVGGTFDYEQYF. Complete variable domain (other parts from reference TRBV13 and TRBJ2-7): AAGVIQSPRHLIKEKRETATLKCYPIPRHDTVYWYQQGPGQDPQFLISFYEKMQSDKGSIPDRFSAQQFSDYHSELNMSSLELGDSALYFCASSLRVGGTFDYEQYFGPGTRLTVT.

The CDR3 DNA reads TGCGCCAGCAGCTTAGGAGGACATCAGCCCCAGCATTTT. It specifies CASSLGGHQPQHF. V is TRBV5-1 and J is TRBJ1-5; unclear D gene. Per germline, CDR1 SGHRS and CDR2 YFSETQ. Deletions cut 2 bases from V and 5 bases from J, with 8 bases between. This CDR3 has 13 amino acids.

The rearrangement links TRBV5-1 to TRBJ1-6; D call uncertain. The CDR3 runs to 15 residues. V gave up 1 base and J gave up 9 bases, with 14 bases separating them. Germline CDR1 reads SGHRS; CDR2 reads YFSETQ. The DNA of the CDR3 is TGCGCCAGCAGCTTGACGTCCGGCGGTGGTTCACCCCTCCACTTT. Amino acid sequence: CASSLTSGGGSPLHF. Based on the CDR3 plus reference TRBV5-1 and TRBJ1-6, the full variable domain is KAGVTQTPRYLIKTRGQQVTLSCSPISGHRSVSWYQQTPGQGLQFLFEYFSETQRNKGNFPGRFSGRQFSNSRSEMNVSTLELGDSALYLCASSLTSGGGSPLHFGNGTRLTVT.

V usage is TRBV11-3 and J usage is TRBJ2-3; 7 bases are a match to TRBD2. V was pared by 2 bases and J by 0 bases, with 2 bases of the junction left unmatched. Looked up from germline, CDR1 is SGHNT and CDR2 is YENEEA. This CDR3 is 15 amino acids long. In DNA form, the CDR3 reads TGTGCCAGCAGCTTAAGCGGGACTAGCACAGATACGCAGTATTTT. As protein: CASSLSGTSTDTQYF. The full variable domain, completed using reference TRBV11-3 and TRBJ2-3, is EAGVVQSPRYKIIEKKQPVAFWCNPISGHNTLYWYLQNLGQGPELLIRYENEEAVDDSQLPKDRFSAERLKGVDSTLKIQPAELGDSAVYLCASSLSGTSTDTQYFGPGTRLTVL.

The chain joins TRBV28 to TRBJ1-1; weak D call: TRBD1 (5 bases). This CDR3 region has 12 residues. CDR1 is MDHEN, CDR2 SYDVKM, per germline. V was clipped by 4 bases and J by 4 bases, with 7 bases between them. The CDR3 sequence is CASSWGGTEAFF. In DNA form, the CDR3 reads TGTGCCAGCAGTTGGGGGGGCACTGAAGCTTTCTTT.

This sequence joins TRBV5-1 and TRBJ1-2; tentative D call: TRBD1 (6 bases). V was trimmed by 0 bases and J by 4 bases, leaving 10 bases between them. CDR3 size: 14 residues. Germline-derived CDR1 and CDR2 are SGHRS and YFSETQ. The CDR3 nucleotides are TGCGCCAGCAGCTTGGAGGCCAGGGGCTATGGCTACACCTTC. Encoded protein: CASSLEARGYGYTF.

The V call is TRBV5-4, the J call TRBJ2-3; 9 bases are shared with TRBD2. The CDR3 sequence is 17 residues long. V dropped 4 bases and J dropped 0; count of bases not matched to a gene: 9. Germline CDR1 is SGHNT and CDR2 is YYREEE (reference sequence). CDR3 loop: CASSRGSGGISTDTQYF. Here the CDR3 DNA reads TGTGCCAGCAGCCGTGGGAGCGGGGGGATTAGCACAGATACGCAGTATTTT.

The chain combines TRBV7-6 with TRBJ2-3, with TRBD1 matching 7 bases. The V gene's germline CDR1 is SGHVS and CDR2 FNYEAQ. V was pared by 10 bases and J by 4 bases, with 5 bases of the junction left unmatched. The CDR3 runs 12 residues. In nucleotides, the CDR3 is TGTGCCACTTCACAGGGGTCAGATACGCAGTATTTT. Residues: CATSQGSDTQYF.

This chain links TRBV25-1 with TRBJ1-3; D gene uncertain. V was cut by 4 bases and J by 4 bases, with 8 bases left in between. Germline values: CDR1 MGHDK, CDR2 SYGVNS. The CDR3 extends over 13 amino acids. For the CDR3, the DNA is TGTGCCAGCAGTGGCCGGGTAGGAAACACCATATATTTT. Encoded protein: CASSGRVGNTIYF.

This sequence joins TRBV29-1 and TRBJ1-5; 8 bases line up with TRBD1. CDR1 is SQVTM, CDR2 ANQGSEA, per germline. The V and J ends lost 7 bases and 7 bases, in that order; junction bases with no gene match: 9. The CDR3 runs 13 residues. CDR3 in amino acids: CSAGQGGQQPQHF. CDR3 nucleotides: TGCAGCGCCGGACAGGGCGGGCAACAGCCCCAGCATTTT.

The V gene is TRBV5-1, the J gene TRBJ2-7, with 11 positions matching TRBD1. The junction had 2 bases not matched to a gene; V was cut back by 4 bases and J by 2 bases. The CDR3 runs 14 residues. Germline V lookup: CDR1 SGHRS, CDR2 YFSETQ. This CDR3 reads CASSLGQGAYEQYF. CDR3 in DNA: TGCGCCAGCAGCCTGGGACAGGGGGCCTACGAGCAGTACTTC.